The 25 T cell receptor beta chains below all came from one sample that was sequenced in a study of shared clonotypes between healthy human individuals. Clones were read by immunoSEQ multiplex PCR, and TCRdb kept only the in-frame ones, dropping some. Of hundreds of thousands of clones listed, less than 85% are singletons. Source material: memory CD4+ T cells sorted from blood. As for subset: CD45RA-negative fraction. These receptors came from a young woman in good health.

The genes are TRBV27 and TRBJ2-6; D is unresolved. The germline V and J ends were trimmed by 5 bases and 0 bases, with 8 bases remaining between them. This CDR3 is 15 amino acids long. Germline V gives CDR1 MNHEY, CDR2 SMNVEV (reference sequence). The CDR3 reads CASSLYGSGANVLTF. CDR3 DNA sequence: TGTGCCAGCAGTCTTTACGGCTCTGGGGCCAACGTCCTGACTTTC. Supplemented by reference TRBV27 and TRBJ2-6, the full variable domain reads EAQVTQNPRYLITVTGKKLTVTCSQNMNHEYMSWYRQDPGLGLRQIYYSMNVEVTDKGDVPEGYKVSRKEKRNFPLILESPSPNQTSLYFCASSLYGSGANVLTFGAGSRLTVL.

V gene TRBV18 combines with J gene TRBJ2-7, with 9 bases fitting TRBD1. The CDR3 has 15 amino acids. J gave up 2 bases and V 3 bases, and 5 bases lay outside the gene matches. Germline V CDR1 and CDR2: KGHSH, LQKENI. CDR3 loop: CASSPPDRGTYEQYF. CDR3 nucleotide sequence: TGTGCCAGCTCACCGCCGGACAGGGGTACCTACGAGCAGTACTTC.

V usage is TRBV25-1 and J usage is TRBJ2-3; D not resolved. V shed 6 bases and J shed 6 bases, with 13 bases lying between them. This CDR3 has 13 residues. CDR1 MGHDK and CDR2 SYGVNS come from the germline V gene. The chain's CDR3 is CASSPGGRDTQYF. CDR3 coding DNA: TGTGCCAGCAGCCCAGGCGGAAGGGATACGCAGTATTTT.

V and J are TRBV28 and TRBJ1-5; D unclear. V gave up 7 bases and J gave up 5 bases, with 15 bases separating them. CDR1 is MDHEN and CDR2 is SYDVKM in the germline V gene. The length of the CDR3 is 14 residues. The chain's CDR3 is CASNYGRVYQPQHF. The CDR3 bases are TGTGCCAGCAATTACGGAAGGGTGTATCAGCCCCAGCATTTT.

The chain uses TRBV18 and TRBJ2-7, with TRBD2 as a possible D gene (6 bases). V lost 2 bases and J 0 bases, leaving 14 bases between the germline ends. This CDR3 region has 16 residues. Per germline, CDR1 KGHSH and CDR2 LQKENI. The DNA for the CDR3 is TGTGCCAGCTCACCAACCGGGGGAAGGACCTCCTACGAGCAGTACTTC. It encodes CASSPTGGRTSYEQYF.

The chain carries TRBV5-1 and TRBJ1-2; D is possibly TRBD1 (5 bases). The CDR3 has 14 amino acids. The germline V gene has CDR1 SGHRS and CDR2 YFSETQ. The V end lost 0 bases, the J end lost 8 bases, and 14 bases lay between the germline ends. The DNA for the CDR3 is TGCGCCAGCAGCTTGGCCGGGGGATCAGAGGGCTACACCTTC. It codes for CASSLAGGSEGYTF.

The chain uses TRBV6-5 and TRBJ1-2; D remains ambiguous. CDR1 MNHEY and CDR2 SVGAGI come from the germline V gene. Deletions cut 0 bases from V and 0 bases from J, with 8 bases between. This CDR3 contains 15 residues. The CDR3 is CASSYSGGANYGYTF. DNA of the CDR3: TGTGCCAGCAGTTACTCGGGCGGGGCTAACTATGGCTACACCTTC.

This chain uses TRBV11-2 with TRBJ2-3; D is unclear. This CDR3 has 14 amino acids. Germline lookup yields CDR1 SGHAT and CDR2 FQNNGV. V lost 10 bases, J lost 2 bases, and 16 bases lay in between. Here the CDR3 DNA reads TGTGCCACTACGCTCCGGCTAAACACAGATACGCAGTATTTT. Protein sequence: CATTLRLNTDTQYF.

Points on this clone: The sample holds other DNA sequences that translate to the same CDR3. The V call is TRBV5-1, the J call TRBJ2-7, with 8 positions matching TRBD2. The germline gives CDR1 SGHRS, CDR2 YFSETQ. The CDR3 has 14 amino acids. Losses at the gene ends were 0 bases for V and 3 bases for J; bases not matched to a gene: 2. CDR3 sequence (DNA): TGCGCCAGCAGCTTGGCCGGGGGGGTCTACGAGCAGTACTTC. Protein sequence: CASSLAGGVYEQYF.

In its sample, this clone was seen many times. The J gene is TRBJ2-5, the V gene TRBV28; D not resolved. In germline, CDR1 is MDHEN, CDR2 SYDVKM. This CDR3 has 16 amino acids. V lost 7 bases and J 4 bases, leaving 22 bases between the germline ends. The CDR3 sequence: CASTASRNTLLETQYF. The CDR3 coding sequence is TGTGCCAGCACCGCCAGCAGAAATACCTTACTAGAGACCCAGTACTTC.

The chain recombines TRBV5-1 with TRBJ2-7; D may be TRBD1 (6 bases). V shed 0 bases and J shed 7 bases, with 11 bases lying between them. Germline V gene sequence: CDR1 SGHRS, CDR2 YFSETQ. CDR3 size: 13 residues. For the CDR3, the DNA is TGCGCCAGCAGCTTGGCAGGGGCGTGGGAGCAGTACTTC. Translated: CASSLAGAWEQYF.

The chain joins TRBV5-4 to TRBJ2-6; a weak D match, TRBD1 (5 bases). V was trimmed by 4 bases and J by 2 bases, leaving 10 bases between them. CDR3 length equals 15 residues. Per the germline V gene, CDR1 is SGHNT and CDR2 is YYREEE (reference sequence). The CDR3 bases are TGTGCCAGCAGCGCGACAGCGACTGGGGCCAACGTCCTGACTTTC. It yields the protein CASSATATGANVLTF.

CDR3 nucleotides: TGCGCCAGCAGCTTAAGTCCGGCGATGAACACTGAAGCTTTCTTT. Protein product: CASSLSPAMNTEAFF. The rearrangement uses TRBV5-1 and TRBJ1-1, with D hard to call. The CDR3 has 15 residues. Trimming removed 2 bases from V and 0 bases from J, with 11 bases in between. The V gene's germline CDR1 is SGHRS and CDR2 YFSETQ. Combining the CDR3 with reference TRBV5-1 and TRBJ1-1 gives the whole variable domain KAGVTQTPRYLIKTRGQQVTLSCSPISGHRSVSWYQQTPGQGLQFLFEYFSETQRNKGNFPGRFSGRQFSNSRSEMNVSTLELGDSALYLCASSLSPAMNTEAFFGQGTRLTVV.

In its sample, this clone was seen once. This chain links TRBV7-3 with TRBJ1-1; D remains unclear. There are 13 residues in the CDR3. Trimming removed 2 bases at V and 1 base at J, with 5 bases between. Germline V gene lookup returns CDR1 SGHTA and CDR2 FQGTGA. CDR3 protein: CASSLFPNTEAFF. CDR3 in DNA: TGTGCCAGCAGCTTATTTCCGAACACTGAAGCTTTCTTT.

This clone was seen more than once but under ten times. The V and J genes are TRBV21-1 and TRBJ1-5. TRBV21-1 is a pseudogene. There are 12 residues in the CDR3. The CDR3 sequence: CASRLRDQPQHF. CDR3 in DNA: TGTGCCAGCAGACTCCGAGATCAGCCCCAGCATTTT.

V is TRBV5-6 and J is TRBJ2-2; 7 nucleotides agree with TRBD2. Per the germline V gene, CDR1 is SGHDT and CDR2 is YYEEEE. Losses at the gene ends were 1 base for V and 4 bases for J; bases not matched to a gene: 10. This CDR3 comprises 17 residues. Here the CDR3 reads CASSLRSRLAPTGELFF. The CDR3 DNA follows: TGTGCCAGCAGCTTGAGGTCGCGACTAGCACCCACCGGGGAGCTGTTTTTT.

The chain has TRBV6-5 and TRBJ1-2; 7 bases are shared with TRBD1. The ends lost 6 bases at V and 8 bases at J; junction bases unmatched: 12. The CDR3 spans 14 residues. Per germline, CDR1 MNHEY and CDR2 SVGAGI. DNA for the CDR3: TGTGCCAGCAGCACCTATAGGACAGGACTGGGCTACACCTTC. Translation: CASSTYRTGLGYTF.

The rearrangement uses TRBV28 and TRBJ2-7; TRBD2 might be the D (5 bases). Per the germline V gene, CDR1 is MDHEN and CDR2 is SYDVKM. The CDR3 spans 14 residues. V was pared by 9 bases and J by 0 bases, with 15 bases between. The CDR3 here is CASGGGSSSYEQYF. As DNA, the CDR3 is TGTGCCAGTGGAGGAGGATCAAGCTCCTACGAGCAGTACTTC.

In nucleotides, the CDR3 is TGTGCCAGCAGCTTTTCTAGCACAGATACGCAGTATTTT. Translation: CASSFSSTDTQYF. V and J are TRBV11-3 and TRBJ2-3; D gene uncertain. The V end was cut by 3 bases, the J end by 0 bases, with 4 bases between. The germline CDR1 and CDR2 sequences are SGHNT and YENEEA. The length of the CDR3 is 13 residues.

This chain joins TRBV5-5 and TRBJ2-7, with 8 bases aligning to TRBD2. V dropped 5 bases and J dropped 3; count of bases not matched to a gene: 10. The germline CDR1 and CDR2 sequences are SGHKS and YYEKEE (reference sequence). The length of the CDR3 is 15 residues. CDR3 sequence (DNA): TGTGCCAGCAGAAATACTAGCGGAGCCAACTACGAGCAGTACTTC. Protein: CASRNTSGANYEQYF. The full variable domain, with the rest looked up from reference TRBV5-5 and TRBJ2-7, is DAGVTQSPTHLIKTRGQQVTLRCSPISGHKSVSWYQQVLGQGPQFIFQYYEKEERGRGNFPDRFSARQFPNYSSELNVNALLLGDSALYLCASRNTSGANYEQYFGPGTRLTVT.

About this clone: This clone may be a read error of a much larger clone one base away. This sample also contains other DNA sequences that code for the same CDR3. DNA of the CDR3: TGTGCCAGCAGTTTATTGGGGGATCAGCCCCAGCATTTT. Its protein product is CASSLLGDQPQHF. The gene calls are TRBV27 and TRBJ1-5, with D maybe TRBD1 (5 bases). Germline assignment: CDR1 MNHEY and CDR2 SMNVEV (reference sequence). CDR3 length: 13 amino acids. Trimming removed 1 base from V and 5 bases from J, with 6 bases in between.

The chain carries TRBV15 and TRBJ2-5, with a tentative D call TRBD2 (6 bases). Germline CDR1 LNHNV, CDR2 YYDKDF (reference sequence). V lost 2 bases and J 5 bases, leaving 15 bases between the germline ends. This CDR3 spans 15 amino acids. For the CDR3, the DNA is TGTGCCACCAGCAGACGAGGAGCGGGTCGCGAGACCCAGTACTTC. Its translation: CATSRRGAGRETQYF.

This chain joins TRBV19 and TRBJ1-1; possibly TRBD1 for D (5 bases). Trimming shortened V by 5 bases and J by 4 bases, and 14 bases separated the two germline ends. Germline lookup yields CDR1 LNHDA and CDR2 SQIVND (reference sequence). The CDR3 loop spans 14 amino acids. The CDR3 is CASSPWGGFTEAFF. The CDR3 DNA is TGTGCCAGTAGTCCTTGGGGCGGCTTCACTGAAGCTTTCTTT.

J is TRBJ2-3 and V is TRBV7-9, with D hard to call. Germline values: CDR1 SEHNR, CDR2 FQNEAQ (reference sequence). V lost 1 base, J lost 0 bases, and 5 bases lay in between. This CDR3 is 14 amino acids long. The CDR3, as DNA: TGTGCCAGCAGCTTAGGATTTAGCACAGATACGCAGTATTTT. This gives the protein CASSLGFSTDTQYF.

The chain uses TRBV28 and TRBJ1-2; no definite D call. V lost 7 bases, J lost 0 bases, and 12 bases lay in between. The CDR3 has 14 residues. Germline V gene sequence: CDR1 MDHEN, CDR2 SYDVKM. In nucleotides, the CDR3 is TGTGCCAGCACCGTGGACTACCCTAACTATGGCTACACCTTC. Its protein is CASTVDYPNYGYTF.